The clone carrying this T cell receptor (beta chain) was found a few times. Its antigen is undetermined. The entry originates in a study of PD-1 blockade in classical Hodgkin lymphoma. Across the study: Once every 2 weeks, patients received intravenous nivolumab at 3 mg/kg. The study's findings and limits: Complete responders' baseline diversity resembled that of newly diagnosed patients. At C4D1, TCR diversity had climbed significantly for CD4+ cells, though not for CD8+ cells. Reported findings placed baseline TCR diversity lower in newly diagnosed patients (compared with healthy donors).

Each patient experienced a relapse that followed autologous stem cell transplantation, and brentuximab vedotin exposure varied. Clones were read by immunoSEQ multiplex PCR, and TCRdb kept only the in-frame ones, dropping some. Of some 40,000 clones detected, 69% appear once; the ten largest clones hold over 12%. The CDR3 totals 11 residues. V was shortened by 8 bases and J by 14 bases, with 15 bases between the two germline ends. Germline V CDR1 and CDR2: SNHLY, FYNNEI. The source material was peripheral blood mononuclear cells (PBMCs), sampled before the second cycle of nivolumab. J is TRBJ1-4 and V is TRBV2; possibly TRBD1 for D (6 bases). The receptor comes from a human donor with classical Hodgkin lymphoma. The CDR3 region is CASVGNRGLFF. In DNA, the CDR3 is TGTGCCAGCGTAGGGAATAGGGGGCTGTTTTTT.